The 20 T cell receptor beta chains given below trace back to one sample, sequenced in a study of STAT5B mutations in CD4+ large granular lymphocyte leukemia. This table comes from immunoSEQ multiplex PCR, and its TCRdb copy is limited to in-frame clones, with some not included. This sample yields about 38,000 clones, of which approximately 72% are seen a single time; around 0.5% belongs to the top ten. Material: CD4+ T cells from blood buffy coats. These receptors were obtained from a human donor in good health.

The chain joins TRBV7-9 to TRBJ1-2, with 7 bases aligning to TRBD1. V lost 5 bases and J lost 13; bases outside the gene matches: 10. The CDR3 has 12 residues. The germline V gene has CDR1 SEHNR and CDR2 FQNEAQ (reference sequence). Here the CDR3 DNA reads TGTGCCAGCAGCGAAAACAGGGGACCGAGCACCTTC. Its protein is CASSENRGPSTF.

V gene TRBV4-1 combines with J gene TRBJ2-3, with D possibly called TRBD1 or TRBD2 (5 bases each). Germline loops: CDR1 MGHRA, CDR2 YSYEKL. V lost 4 bases to trimming and J lost 4 bases, with 12 bases between them. The CDR3 extends over 14 amino acids. The CDR3, as DNA: TGCGCCAGCAGCCCGGGACCGGTCCCAGATACGCAGTATTTT. Protein: CASSPGPVPDTQYF.

The chain has TRBV5-4 and TRBJ1-2, with D unresolved. Germline CDR1 reads SGHNT; CDR2 reads YYREEE (reference sequence). Trimming stripped 2 bases from V and 2 bases from J, with 7 bases between. The CDR3 extends over 13 amino acids. The CDR3 nucleotides read TGTGCCAGCAGCTTTCCCGGGAACTATGGCTACACCTTC. This gives the protein CASSFPGNYGYTF. Filled out from reference TRBV5-4 and TRBJ1-2, the complete variable domain reads ETGVTQSPTHLIKTRGQQVTLRCSSQSGHNTVSWYQQALGQGPQFIFQYYREEENGRGNFPPRFSGLQFPNYSSELNVNALELDDSALYLCASSFPGNYGYTFGSGTRLTVV.

The DNA of the CDR3 is TGCGCCAGCAGCTTCGGACGGTCGGACACTGAAGCTTTCTTT. This translates into CASSFGRSDTEAFF. The genes are TRBV5-1 and TRBJ1-1, with D hard to call. The ends were cut back, 2 bases at V and 3 bases at J, with 11 bases in the middle. CDR1 SGHRS and CDR2 YFSETQ come from the germline V gene. The CDR3 is 14 residues long.

As DNA, the CDR3 is TGCAGCGTTGAAGAATCAGAGACCCAGTACTTC. Protein: CSVEESETQYF. V is TRBV29-1 and J is TRBJ2-5; the D is unclear. The V end lost 0 bases, the J end lost 4 bases, and 3 bases lay between the germline ends. Looked up from germline, CDR1 is SQVTM and CDR2 is ANQGSEA. CDR3 length: 11 amino acids. Based on the CDR3 plus reference TRBV29-1 and TRBJ2-5, the full variable domain is SAVISQKPSRDICQRGTSLTIQCQVDSQVTMMFWYRQQPGQSLTLIATANQGSEATYESGFVIDKFPISRPNLTFSTLTVSNMSPEDSSIYLCSVEESETQYFGPGTRLLVL.

The rearrangement uses TRBV7-9 and TRBJ2-7; maybe TRBD1 (6 bases). Trimming cost V 6 bases and J 5 bases, with 17 bases left between them. Germline CDR1 SEHNR, CDR2 FQNEAQ (reference sequence). There are 14 residues in the CDR3. The CDR3 nucleotides are TGTGCCAGCAGTCCTGGGACAACTGCCCACGAGCAGTACTTC. This encodes CASSPGTTAHEQYF.

This rearrangement joins TRBV9 to TRBJ2-2; 11 bases agree with TRBD2. Unmatched junction bases numbered 19, after V lost 4 bases and J lost 5 bases. The CDR3 is 20 amino acids. The germline V gene has CDR1 SGDLS and CDR2 YYNGEE. Here the CDR3 DNA reads TGTGCCAGCAGCCAAAACTTTAGACCCTTTAGCGGGAGGGGGACCGGGGAGCTGTTTTTT. Translation gives CASSQNFRPFSGRGTGELFF.

The CDR3 here is CASSSGSGTDTQYF. CDR3 nucleotides: TGCGCCAGCAGCTCCGGCTCTGGCACAGATACGCAGTATTTT. This sequence joins TRBV5-1 and TRBJ2-3, with no clear D. CDR1 is SGHRS, CDR2 YFSETQ, per germline. CDR3 size: 14 residues. V was cut by 3 bases and J by 1 base, with 9 bases left in between.

The genes are TRBV6-4 and TRBJ1-2; D might be TRBD1 (6 bases). V was clipped by 9 bases and J by 2 bases, with 16 bases between them. Germline V gene sequence: CDR1 MRHNA, CDR2 SNTAGT. This CDR3 has 14 amino acids. The CDR3 spells CASMGVGGNYGYTF. Here the CDR3 DNA reads TGTGCCAGTATGGGAGTAGGGGGGAACTATGGCTACACCTTC.

The chain couples TRBV2 to TRBJ2-7, with 11 nucleotides matching TRBD1. V lost 6 bases to trimming and J lost 6 bases; unmatched junction nucleotides: 7. This CDR3 contains 14 residues. The germline V gene encodes CDR1 SNHLY and CDR2 FYNNEI. The CDR3 nucleotides are TGTGCCAGCAGGGGGACAGGGGGAATGGTCGAGCAGTACTTC. Encoded protein: CASRGTGGMVEQYF.

The rearrangement links TRBV19 to TRBJ2-7; 11 positions match TRBD2. V gave up 2 bases and J gave up 3 bases; unmatched junction bases: 12. Germline CDR1 and CDR2: LNHDA and SQIVND (reference sequence). CDR3 length equals 18 residues. The CDR3 protein is CASSITPGTSGINYEQYF. CDR3 nucleotides: TGTGCCAGTAGTATAACTCCGGGGACTAGCGGAATCAACTACGAGCAGTACTTC.

The J gene is TRBJ2-7, the V gene TRBV29-1, with D possibly TRBD2 on 6 matching bases. The V and J ends lost 4 bases and 4 bases respectively, with 20 bases between them. Germline CDR1 SQVTM, CDR2 ANQGSEA. The CDR3 contains 15 residues. In DNA, the CDR3 is TGCAGCGTTGTGGGGGGATTTGGCTATAGTTACGAGCAGTACTTC. Translation gives CSVVGGFGYSYEQYF.

The J gene is TRBJ2-2, the V gene TRBV7-9; no reliable D call. CDR3 size: 16 residues. The germline V and J ends were trimmed by 2 bases and 1 base, with 11 bases remaining between them. Germline V gene data show CDR1 as SEHNR and CDR2 as FQNEAQ (reference sequence). The CDR3 here is CASSLWVSRNTGELFF. The CDR3 DNA sequence: TGTGCCAGCAGCTTATGGGTTAGCCGGAACACCGGGGAGCTGTTTTTT.

V usage is TRBV4-1 and J usage is TRBJ1-4; 11 bases agree with TRBD1. From germline, CDR1 is MGHRA and CDR2 YSYEKL. The CDR3 has 15 amino acids. J lost 5 bases, V lost 4 bases, and 3 bases had no gene match. The CDR3: CASSRGQGANEKLFF. The CDR3 bases are TGCGCCAGCAGCCGAGGACAGGGGGCGAATGAAAAACTGTTTTTT.

The chain couples TRBV27 to TRBJ2-7; 7 nucleotides agree with TRBD1. CDR1 and CDR2 (germline): MNHEY, SMNVEV (reference sequence). With 5 bases clipped from V and 1 base from J, the junction kept 2 bases outside the gene matches. This CDR3 has 13 amino acids. The chain's CDR3 is CASSLTGSYEQYF. CDR3 sequence (DNA): TGTGCCAGCAGTCTGACAGGGTCCTACGAGCAGTACTTC.

The V gene is TRBV1, the J gene TRBJ2-3. TRBV1 is a pseudogene locus. The length of the CDR3 is 20 residues. The CDR3 spells CTSSPSWPTAPGPDTDTQYF. CDR3 nucleotide sequence: TGCACCAGCAGCCCCTCCTGGCCCACGGCCCCGGGACCAGACACAGATACGCAGTATTTT.

This clone has just a few counts. The CDR3 loop reads CASSVRAVNTGELFF. The CDR3 bases are TGTGCCAGCAGTGTGAGGGCCGTAAACACCGGGGAGCTGTTTTTT. The chain has TRBV2 and TRBJ2-2; D is possibly TRBD2 (5 bases). The CDR3 extends over 15 amino acids. The V end was cut by 4 bases, the J end by 2 bases, with 11 bases between. Germline V CDR1 and CDR2: SNHLY, FYNNEI. Full variable domain (rest looked up from reference TRBV2 and TRBJ2-2): EPEVTQTPSHQVTQMGQEVILRCVPISNHLYFYWYRQILGQKVEFLVSFYNNEISEKSEIFDDQFSVERPDGSNFTLKIRSTKLEDSAMYFCASSVRAVNTGELFFGEGSRLTVL.

V is TRBV12-5 and J is TRBJ2-7; 11 nucleotides align to TRBD2. The CDR3 runs 14 residues. Unmatched junction bases numbered 7, after V lost 9 bases and J lost 3 bases. Germline V gene sequence: CDR1 LGHNT, CDR2 FRNRAP. The CDR3 spells CASPIGTSGYEQYF. CDR3 DNA sequence: TGTGCTAGCCCGATTGGGACTAGCGGCTACGAGCAGTACTTC. The whole variable domain, remainder taken from reference TRBV12-5 and TRBJ2-7, is DARVTQTPRHKVTEMGQEVTMRCQPILGHNTVFWYRQTMMQGLELLAYFRNRAPLDDSGMPKDRFSAEMPDATLATLKIQPSEPRDSAVYFCASPIGTSGYEQYFGPGTRLTVT.

The chain uses TRBV23-1 and TRBJ2-7; D not resolved. TRBV23-1 qualifies as an ORF whose function is uncertain. The V end was cut by 2 bases, the J end by 0 bases, with 8 bases between. The length of the CDR3 is 14 residues. The CDR3 sequence is CASSQGQSSYEQYF. CDR3 DNA: TGCGCCAGCAGTCAAGGGCAGAGCTCCTACGAGCAGTACTTC.

The V and J genes are TRBV25-1 and TRBJ2-5; perhaps D is TRBD1 or TRBD2 (5 bases each). Trimming pared 0 bases from V and 1 base from J, leaving 12 bases between. Per germline, CDR1 MGHDK and CDR2 SYGVNS. The CDR3 length is 16 residues. The CDR3: CASSEYLGTVQETQYF. DNA for the CDR3: TGTGCCAGCAGTGAATACCTCGGGACGGTCCAAGAGACCCAGTACTTC. Filled out from reference TRBV25-1 and TRBJ2-5, the complete variable domain reads EADIYQTPRYLVIGTGKKITLECSQTMGHDKMYWYQQDPGMELHLIHYSYGVNSTEKGDLSSESTVSRIRTEHFPLTLESARPSHTSQYLCASSEYLGTVQETQYFGPGTRLLVL.